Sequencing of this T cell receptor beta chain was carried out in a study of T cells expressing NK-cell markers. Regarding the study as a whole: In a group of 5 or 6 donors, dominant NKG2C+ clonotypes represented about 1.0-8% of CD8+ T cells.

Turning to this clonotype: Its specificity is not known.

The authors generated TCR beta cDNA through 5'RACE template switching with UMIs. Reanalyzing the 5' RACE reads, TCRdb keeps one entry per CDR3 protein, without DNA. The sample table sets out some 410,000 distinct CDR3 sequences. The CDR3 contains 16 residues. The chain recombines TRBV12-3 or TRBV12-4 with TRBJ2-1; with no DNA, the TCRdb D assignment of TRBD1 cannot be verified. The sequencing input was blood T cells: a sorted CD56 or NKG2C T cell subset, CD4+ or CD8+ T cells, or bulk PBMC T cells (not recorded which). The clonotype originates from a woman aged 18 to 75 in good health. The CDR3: CASSFYGGGRYNEQFF.